A single sample gave rise to the 2 T cell receptor beta chains below, sequenced in a study of shared clonotypes between healthy human individuals. Generated by immunoSEQ multiplex PCR, the TCRdb table keeps only in-frame clones and is missing some. The sample lists about half a million clones; 81% were seen once. The sequencing input was PBMCs. These receptors were collected from a woman aged 40 to 50 in good health. Some clones in this sample may be carry-over from other donors' samples.

The chain is built from TRBV5-4 and TRBJ2-1; D is undetermined. V was cut by 4 bases and J by 14 bases, with 19 bases left in between. CDR3 length: 13 amino acids. The germline V gene encodes CDR1 SGHNT and CDR2 YYREEE (reference sequence). This CDR3 reads CASSQDVVSAEFF. As DNA, the CDR3 is TGTGCCAGCAGCCAGGACGTAGTGTCCGCGGAGTTCTTC.

CDR3 region: CASRASAIGNTIYF. Here the CDR3 DNA reads TGTGCCAGCAGGGCCTCAGCTATCGGGAACACCATATATTTT. The chain has TRBV6-1 and TRBJ1-3; D is unresolved. CDR1 MNHNS and CDR2 SASEGT come from the germline V gene. The CDR3 is made up of 14 amino acids. V was clipped by 6 bases and J by 7 bases, with 16 bases between them.